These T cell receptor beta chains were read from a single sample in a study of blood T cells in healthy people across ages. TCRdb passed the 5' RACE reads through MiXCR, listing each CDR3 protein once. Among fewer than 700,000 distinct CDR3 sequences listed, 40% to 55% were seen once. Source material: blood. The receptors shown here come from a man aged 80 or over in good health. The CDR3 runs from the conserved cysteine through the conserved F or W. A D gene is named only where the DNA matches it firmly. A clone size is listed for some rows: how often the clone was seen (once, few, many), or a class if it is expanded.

CDR3 DNA: TGTGCCAGCAGCAATTTAACTGGCTATAATTCACCCCTCCACTTT
CDR3 protein: CASSNLTGYNSPLHF
V gene: TRBV21-1
J gene: TRBJ1-6
clone size: few
D gene: NA

CDR3 DNA: TGCAGCGTCGAGGGGACAGGGCACAAAGAGACCCAGTACTTC
CDR3 protein: CSVEGTGHKETQYF
V gene: TRBV29-1
J gene: TRBJ2-5
clone size: few
D gene: TRBD1

CDR3 DNA: TGTGCCAGCCAACTAAACTGGGGACAGGGCTACGAGCAGTACTTC
CDR3 protein: CASQLNWGQGYEQYF
V gene: TRBV19
J gene: TRBJ2-7
clone size: few
D gene: TRBD1

CDR3 DNA: TGTGCCAGCAGTACCTCGATTGACTATGGCTACACCTTC
CDR3 protein: CASSTSIDYGYTF
V gene: TRBV28
J gene: TRBJ1-2
clone size: few
D gene: NA

CDR3 DNA: TGTGCCAGCAGCGTAGAACCTAGCGGGAAAGAGACCCAGTACTTC
CDR3 protein: CASSVEPSGKETQYF
V gene: TRBV9
J gene: TRBJ2-5
clone size: few
D gene: TRBD2

CDR3 DNA: TGTGCCAGCAGTCACTTGGGGGGGGCGAATGAAGCTTTCTTT
CDR3 protein: CASSHLGGANEAFF
V gene: TRBV27
J gene: TRBJ1-1
clone size: NA
D gene: NA

CDR3 DNA: TGTGCCATCAGTGAAGGTAGCCCCTACGAGCAGTACTTC
CDR3 protein: CAISEGSPYEQYF
V gene: TRBV10-3
J gene: TRBJ2-7
clone size: NA
D gene: NA

CDR3 DNA: TGTGCCAGCAGGCCCGGTCGGGGTGAGCAGTTCTTC
CDR3 protein: CASRPGRGEQFF
V gene: TRBV27
J gene: TRBJ2-1
clone size: NA
D gene: NA

CDR3 DNA: TGTGCCATTGGGACTAGCGGGAGGGCCCCCTACAATGAGCAGTTCTTC
CDR3 protein: CAIGTSGRAPYNEQFF
V gene: TRBV10-3
J gene: TRBJ2-1
clone size: many
D gene: TRBD2

CDR3 DNA: TGTGCCAGCAGACCCGACAGGGGACGAACAGATACGCAGTATTTT
CDR3 protein: CASRPDRGRTDTQYF
V gene: TRBV7-9
J gene: TRBJ2-3
clone size: NA
D gene: TRBD1

CDR3 DNA: TGTGCCAGCAGCCAAGATATTGTTAGGACTAGTGGTTACGAGCAGTACTTC
CDR3 protein: CASSQDIVRTSGYEQYF
V gene: TRBV3-1
J gene: TRBJ2-7
clone size: NA
D gene: TRBD2

CDR3 DNA: TGCGCCAGCAGCCAAGGGAACAGGGGGCCCTACGAGCAGTACTTC
CDR3 protein: CASSQGNRGPYEQYF
V gene: TRBV4-3
J gene: TRBJ2-7
clone size: NA
D gene: TRBD1

CDR3 DNA: TGCGCCAGCAGCCCCGGGGCGGCATCGACTAATGAAAAACTGTTTTTT
CDR3 protein: CASSPGAASTNEKLFF
V gene: TRBV5-1
J gene: TRBJ1-4
clone size: NA
D gene: NA

CDR3 DNA: TGTGCCAGCAAACTAGCGGGAGGTCTCGATCTCGAGCAGTACTTC
CDR3 protein: CASKLAGGLDLEQYF
V gene: TRBV6-5
J gene: TRBJ2-7
clone size: many
D gene: TRBD2

CDR3 DNA: TGTGCCAGCAGCTTGAGCGGACAGGGGCTCTACGAGCAGTACTTC
CDR3 protein: CASSLSGQGLYEQYF
V gene: TRBV11-2
J gene: TRBJ2-7
clone size: few
D gene: TRBD1

CDR3 DNA: TGCAGTGCTGCACTAGCGGGAGAAGAGCAGTACTTC
CDR3 protein: CSAALAGEEQYF
V gene: TRBV20-1
J gene: TRBJ2-7
clone size: NA
D gene: TRBD2

CDR3 DNA: TGTGCCACCAGCAGAGTAACCAGGCAGCCCCAGCATTTT
CDR3 protein: CATSRVTRQPQHF
V gene: TRBV15
J gene: TRBJ1-5
clone size: NA
D gene: NA

CDR3 DNA: TGCGCCAGCAGCCCCGGTCGAGGTGGAGAGACCCAGTACTTC
CDR3 protein: CASSPGRGGETQYF
V gene: TRBV5-1
J gene: TRBJ2-5
clone size: NA
D gene: NA

CDR3 DNA: TGTGCCAGCAGCGCCCAGGGGTATGGAACGCAGTATTTT
CDR3 protein: CASSAQGYGTQYF
V gene: TRBV7-2
J gene: TRBJ2-3
clone size: NA
D gene: NA

CDR3 DNA: TGTGCCAGCAGTGACTCGGCAGTCTATGGCTACACCTTC
CDR3 protein: CASSDSAVYGYTF
V gene: TRBV6-6
J gene: TRBJ1-2
clone size: many
D gene: NA

CDR3 DNA: TGCGCCAGCAGCTTGCGTTCCAGCGGGGAGAGTTTGACCTACGAGCAGTACTTC
CDR3 protein: CASSLRSSGESLTYEQYF
V gene: TRBV5-1
J gene: TRBJ2-7
clone size: few
D gene: TRBD2

CDR3 DNA: TGCGCCAGCAGCTTGGGACAGGCAACCCAAGAGACCCAGTACTTC
CDR3 protein: CASSLGQATQETQYF
V gene: TRBV5-1
J gene: TRBJ2-5
clone size: NA
D gene: NA

CDR3 DNA: TGTGCCAGCAGCCGAGCGACAGGGACTGGGGCCAACGTCCTGACTTTC
CDR3 protein: CASSRATGTGANVLTF
V gene: TRBV7-2
J gene: TRBJ2-6
clone size: NA
D gene: TRBD1

CDR3 DNA: TGTGCCAGCAGCAAGGGGACAGCGGGGACCCAGTACTTC
CDR3 protein: CASSKGTAGTQYF
V gene: TRBV11-2
J gene: TRBJ2-5
clone size: once
D gene: NA

CDR3 DNA: TGTGCCAGCAGTGCACAGGGGGGCCCAAACTATGGCTACACCTTC
CDR3 protein: CASSAQGGPNYGYTF
V gene: TRBV2
J gene: TRBJ1-2
clone size: few
D gene: TRBD1

CDR3 DNA: TGCAGTGCTAGAGATTCGGGGACTAGCGGGAGAAATGAGCAGTTCTTC
CDR3 protein: CSARDSGTSGRNEQFF
V gene: TRBV20-1
J gene: TRBJ2-1
clone size: NA
D gene: TRBD2

CDR3 DNA: TGTGCCAGCAGTTTATCGCAGGCATCGTACAATGAGCAGTTCTTC
CDR3 protein: CASSLSQASYNEQFF
V gene: TRBV12-3/TRBV12-4
J gene: TRBJ2-1
clone size: NA
D gene: NA

CDR3 DNA: TGTGCCAGAGGGGGCCGGGACACTGAAGCTTTCTTT
CDR3 protein: CARGGRDTEAFF
V gene: TRBV6-5
J gene: TRBJ1-1
clone size: NA
D gene: TRBD1

CDR3 DNA: TGTTCCAGCAGCTCCGATGGCACTGAAGCTTTCTTT
CDR3 protein: CSSSSDGTEAFF
V gene: TRBV7-6
J gene: TRBJ1-1
clone size: NA
D gene: NA

CDR3 DNA: TGTGCCAGCAGGCTAGGGGATGAGCAGTTCTTC
CDR3 protein: CASRLGDEQFF
V gene: TRBV12-3/TRBV12-4
J gene: TRBJ2-1
clone size: NA
D gene: NA

CDR3 DNA: TGTGCCAGCAGTGCGGGACAGTTAGGGCCCTACGAGCAGTACTTC
CDR3 protein: CASSAGQLGPYEQYF
V gene: TRBV2
J gene: TRBJ2-7
clone size: NA
D gene: TRBD1

CDR3 DNA: TGCGCCAGCAGCCCCGGGACTCCGGTTGGGGTATCACCCCTCCACTTT
CDR3 protein: CASSPGTPVGVSPLHF
V gene: TRBV5-1
J gene: TRBJ1-6
clone size: few
D gene: NA

CDR3 DNA: TGTGCCAGCTCACCTTCCGGGACCACGAATGAGCAGTACTTC
CDR3 protein: CASSPSGTTNEQYF
V gene: TRBV18
J gene: TRBJ2-5
clone size: once
D gene: NA

CDR3 DNA: TGTGCCAGCAGCTTGTTAGTGAGACTAGCCGACAGCCTATCTGACAATGAGCAGTTCTTC
CDR3 protein: CASSLLVRLADSLSDNEQFF
V gene: TRBV5-6
J gene: TRBJ2-1
clone size: NA
D gene: TRBD2

CDR3 DNA: TGCAGCGTTGAAGGTCAAACCACCTACGAGCAGTACTTC
CDR3 protein: CSVEGQTTYEQYF
V gene: TRBV29-1
J gene: TRBJ2-7
clone size: few
D gene: NA

CDR3 DNA: TGTGCCAGCAGGGCCGGCAGGAGCACCGGGGAGCTGTTTTTT
CDR3 protein: CASRAGRSTGELFF
V gene: TRBV6-6
J gene: TRBJ2-2
clone size: many
D gene: NA

CDR3 DNA: TGCAGCGTTGAAGATCCCGGAGCTAGCGGGAGCTCCTACGAGCAGTACTTC
CDR3 protein: CSVEDPGASGSSYEQYF
V gene: TRBV29-1
J gene: TRBJ2-7
clone size: NA
D gene: TRBD2

CDR3 DNA: TGCGCCAGCCACCAGGGGACAGGGGAGACCCAGTACTTC
CDR3 protein: CASHQGTGETQYF
V gene: TRBV5-1
J gene: TRBJ2-5
clone size: NA
D gene: TRBD1

CDR3 DNA: TGTGCCAGCAGTTTTGAGACAGGGACTGATACGCAGTATTTT
CDR3 protein: CASSFETGTDTQYF
V gene: TRBV28
J gene: TRBJ2-3
clone size: NA
D gene: NA

CDR3 DNA: TGTGCCAGCAGCCCCCGTCCGGGACTAGCGTCATACGAGCAGTACTTC
CDR3 protein: CASSPRPGLASYEQYF
V gene: TRBV7-2
J gene: TRBJ2-7
clone size: few
D gene: TRBD2

CDR3 DNA: TGTGCCAGCAGTAACACCGACAGGGCGAACTATGGCTACACCTTC
CDR3 protein: CASSNTDRANYGYTF
V gene: TRBV6-6
J gene: TRBJ1-2
clone size: many
D gene: TRBD1

CDR3 DNA: TGTGCCTGGAGACCGGACAGGGTGGGACCCCTCCACTTT
CDR3 protein: CAWRPDRVGPLHF
V gene: TRBV30
J gene: TRBJ1-6
clone size: NA
D gene: TRBD1

CDR3 DNA: TGTGCCAGCACCGCAGGGGCCGGCATGAACACTGAAGCTTTCTTT
CDR3 protein: CASTAGAGMNTEAFF
V gene: TRBV6-5
J gene: TRBJ1-1
clone size: many
D gene: NA

CDR3 DNA: TGTGCCAGCAGCTCGCCGGGACAGCCCCGTCAGCCCCAGCATTTT
CDR3 protein: CASSSPGQPRQPQHF
V gene: TRBV7-2
J gene: TRBJ1-5
clone size: few
D gene: TRBD1

CDR3 DNA: TGCAGTGCTCAACCCCTGGGCCACGAGCAGTACTTC
CDR3 protein: CSAQPLGHEQYF
V gene: TRBV20-1
J gene: TRBJ2-7
clone size: NA
D gene: NA

CDR3 DNA: TGTGCCAGCAGCTTAGGCCTTAGGGGGGATACGCAGTATTTT
CDR3 protein: CASSLGLRGDTQYF
V gene: TRBV7-2
J gene: TRBJ2-3
clone size: NA
D gene: NA

CDR3 DNA: TGTGCCAGCAACCCCGGGTACGGGGACGAGCAGTACTTC
CDR3 protein: CASNPGYGDEQYF
V gene: TRBV7-2
J gene: TRBJ2-7
clone size: NA
D gene: NA

CDR3 DNA: TGCGCCAGCAGCCGGGGACTAGCGGGGGGCGCGTATACGCAGTATTTT
CDR3 protein: CASSRGLAGGAYTQYF
V gene: TRBV4-3
J gene: TRBJ2-3
clone size: NA
D gene: TRBD2

CDR3 DNA: TGCGCCAGCAGCCAAGTTCCAGTGGGGCAGGGTGTCTCTGCAACTAATGAAAAACTGTTTTTT
CDR3 protein: CASSQVPVGQGVSATNEKLFF
V gene: TRBV4-1
J gene: TRBJ1-4
clone size: NA
D gene: NA

CDR3 DNA: TGCAGTGCTAGAGATCGGGCAGGGGGCTCATTACAAGAGACCCAGTACTTC
CDR3 protein: CSARDRAGGSLQETQYF
V gene: TRBV20-1
J gene: TRBJ2-5
clone size: NA
D gene: TRBD1

CDR3 DNA: TGCGCCAGCCGCTACCAACCTGATAGCGGGACTAGCACAGATACGCAGTATTTT
CDR3 protein: CASRYQPDSGTSTDTQYF
V gene: TRBV5-1
J gene: TRBJ2-3
clone size: NA
D gene: TRBD2

CDR3 DNA: TGTGCCAGCGGGGGGCGGGAACACCAACCTTACAATGAGCAGTTCTTC
CDR3 protein: CASGGREHQPYNEQFF
V gene: TRBV7-9
J gene: TRBJ2-1
clone size: NA
D gene: NA

CDR3 DNA: TGCGCCAGCAGCCAAGATTTTCAAATAGGTGGGACAGGGGGAGATGGCTACACCTTC
CDR3 protein: CASSQDFQIGGTGGDGYTF
V gene: TRBV4-3
J gene: TRBJ1-2
clone size: once
D gene: TRBD1

CDR3 DNA: TGTGCCATCAGTGAGGTGGTCGCAGATACGCAGTATTTT
CDR3 protein: CAISEVVADTQYF
V gene: TRBV10-3
J gene: TRBJ2-3
clone size: NA
D gene: NA

CDR3 DNA: TGCAGTGCTAGAGAGAGGGGAACAGGGGAAGGCTATGGCTACACCTTC
CDR3 protein: CSARERGTGEGYGYTF
V gene: TRBV20-1
J gene: TRBJ1-2
clone size: NA
D gene: TRBD1